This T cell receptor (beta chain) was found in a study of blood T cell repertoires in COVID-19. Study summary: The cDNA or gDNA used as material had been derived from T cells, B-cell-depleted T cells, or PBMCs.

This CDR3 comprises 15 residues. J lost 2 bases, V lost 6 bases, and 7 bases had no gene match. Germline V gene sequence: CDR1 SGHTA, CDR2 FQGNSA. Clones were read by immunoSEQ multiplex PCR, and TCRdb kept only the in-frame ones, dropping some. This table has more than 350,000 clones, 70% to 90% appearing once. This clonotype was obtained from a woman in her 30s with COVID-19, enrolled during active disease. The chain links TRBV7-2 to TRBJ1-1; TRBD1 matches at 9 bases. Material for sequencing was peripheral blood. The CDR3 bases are TGTGCCAGCAGACCGATGGACAGGGGAAACACTGAAGCTTTCTTT. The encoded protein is CASRPMDRGNTEAFF.